These T cell receptor beta chains were read from a single sample in a study of breast tumors, draining lymph nodes, adjacent tissues. TCRdb ran MiXCR on the multiplex PCR reads and lists one entry per CDR3 protein. Here the sample spans over 10,000 distinct CDR3 sequences, approximately 35% being singletons. Sequencing was carried out using breast tumor tissue. All receptors derive from a female donor with breast cancer. Some clones in this sample may be carry-over from other donors' samples. The CDR3 runs from the conserved cysteine through the conserved F or W. The D gene is left open where the match is weak. Clone size, where shown, is once, few, many, or a class for clones that have expanded.

abundance: medium-sized; j_gene: TRBJ2-7; len: 14; d_gene: TRBD2; v_gene: TRBV20-1; CDR3aa: CSAKEGLAKYEQYF; CDR3nt: TGCAGTGCCAAAGAGGGACTAGCGAAGTACGAGCAGTACTTC
abundance: many; j_gene: TRBJ1-2; len: 15; d_gene: .; v_gene: TRBV6-5; CDR3aa: CASSYGAGSTGGYTF; CDR3nt: TGTGCCAGCAGTTACGGAGCAGGGTCTACAGGCGGCTACACCTTC
abundance: .; j_gene: TRBJ2-1; len: 14; d_gene: TRBD2; v_gene: TRBV7-8; CDR3aa: CANSGTSGDNEQFF; CDR3nt: TGTGCCAACAGCGGGACTAGCGGGGACAATGAGCAGTTCTTC
abundance: many; j_gene: TRBJ2-3; len: 15; d_gene: TRBD1; v_gene: TRBV18; CDR3aa: CASSPRQGGTDTQYF; CDR3nt: TGTGCCAGCTCACCCAGACAGGGCGGCACAGATACGCAGTATTTT
abundance: once; j_gene: TRBJ2-3; len: 18; d_gene: .; v_gene: TRBV20-1; CDR3aa: CSPPPGLEASFSTDTQYF; CDR3nt: TGCAGCCCACCGCCGGGTCTGGAGGCGTCGTTTAGCACAGATACGCAGTATTTT
abundance: many; j_gene: TRBJ1-3; len: 15; d_gene: .; v_gene: TRBV6-5; CDR3aa: CASSLTGGSGNTIYF; CDR3nt: TGTGCCAGCAGTTTGACAGGAGGCTCTGGAAACACCATATATTTT
abundance: many; j_gene: TRBJ2-5; len: 16; d_gene: .; v_gene: TRBV9; CDR3aa: CASSESFGGAQETQYF; CDR3nt: TGTGCCAGCAGCGAGAGTTTTGGGGGGGCCCAAGAGACCCAGTACTTC
abundance: many; j_gene: TRBJ1-4; len: 15; d_gene: TRBD1; v_gene: TRBV6-5; CDR3aa: CASSYSGTGSRKLFF; CDR3nt: TGTGCCAGCAGTTACTCGGGGACAGGGTCGCGAAAACTGTTTTTT
abundance: many; j_gene: TRBJ2-1; len: 15; d_gene: TRBD2; v_gene: TRBV5-4; CDR3aa: CASSLAAGGYNEQFF; CDR3nt: TGTGCCAGCAGCTTGGCTGCGGGAGGGTACAATGAGCAGTTCTTC
abundance: .; j_gene: TRBJ2-7; len: 21; d_gene: TRBD2; v_gene: TRBV5-1; CDR3aa: CASSLPPSGTSGRFMPYEQYF; CDR3nt: TGCGCCAGCAGCTTACCCCCTTCCGGGACTAGCGGGAGATTCATGCCCTACGAGCAGTACTTC
abundance: medium-sized; j_gene: TRBJ2-1; len: 12; d_gene: .; v_gene: TRBV11-3; CDR3aa: CASSYGDNEQFF; CDR3nt: TGTGCCAGCAGCTATGGAGACAATGAGCAGTTCTTC
abundance: many; j_gene: TRBJ1-4; len: 14; d_gene: TRBD1; v_gene: TRBV25-1; CDR3aa: CASTTDREGEKLFF; CDR3nt: TGTGCCAGCACCACAGACAGGGAGGGAGAAAAACTGTTTTTT
abundance: medium-sized; j_gene: TRBJ2-7; len: 14; d_gene: TRBD1; v_gene: TRBV5-1; CDR3aa: CASSLAGQGSEQYF; CDR3nt: TGCGCCAGCAGCTTGGCGGGACAGGGGAGCGAGCAGTACTTC
abundance: medium-sized; j_gene: TRBJ1-5; len: 19; d_gene: .; v_gene: TRBV20-1; CDR3aa: CSARDPVLVGVNSNQPQHF; CDR3nt: TGCAGTGCTAGAGATCCCGTTTTGGTAGGGGTTAATAGCAATCAGCCCCAGCATTTT
abundance: .; j_gene: TRBJ1-3; len: 15; d_gene: .; v_gene: TRBV19; CDR3aa: CASSTSGFAGNTIYF; CDR3nt: TGTGCCAGTAGTACTTCGGGGTTTGCTGGAAACACCATATATTTT
abundance: many; j_gene: TRBJ1-6; len: 14; d_gene: TRBD1; v_gene: TRBV5-4; CDR3aa: CASSPGDSSSPLHF; CDR3nt: TGTGCCAGCAGCCCGGGGGACAGTTCTTCACCCCTCCACTTT
abundance: medium-sized; j_gene: TRBJ1-2; len: 14; d_gene: .; v_gene: TRBV20-1; CDR3aa: CSAREQGGGYGYTF; CDR3nt: TGCAGTGCTAGAGAGCAGGGAGGGGGTTATGGCTACACCTTC
abundance: many; j_gene: TRBJ2-3; len: 16; d_gene: TRBD2; v_gene: TRBV7-8; CDR3aa: CASSFGLAGVTDTQYF; CDR3nt: TGTGCCAGCAGCTTCGGGCTAGCGGGGGTCACAGATACGCAGTATTTT
abundance: .; j_gene: TRBJ1-6; len: 13; d_gene: .; v_gene: TRBV18; CDR3aa: CASSSSRESPLHF; CDR3nt: TGTGCCAGCTCCTCCTCTCGGGAGTCACCCCTCCACTTT
abundance: .; j_gene: TRBJ2-7; len: 15; d_gene: TRBD1; v_gene: TRBV3-1; CDR3aa: CASSQDRTGANEQYF; CDR3nt: TGTGCCAGCAGCCAAGATAGGACAGGGGCTAACGAGCAGTACTTC
abundance: once; j_gene: TRBJ2-7; len: 14; d_gene: .; v_gene: TRBV20-1; CDR3aa: CSARDGTLTYEQYF; CDR3nt: TGCAGTGCTAGAGATGGGACGTTGACCTACGAGCAGTACTTC
abundance: .; j_gene: TRBJ1-5; len: 13; d_gene: .; v_gene: TRBV28; CDR3aa: CASSPPGNQPQHF; CDR3nt: TGTGCCAGCAGCCCCCCCGGGAATCAGCCCCAGCATTTT
abundance: many; j_gene: TRBJ2-3; len: 17; d_gene: TRBD1; v_gene: TRBV6-1; CDR3aa: CASSSEVTGWTTDTQYF; CDR3nt: TGTGCCAGCAGTTCGGAAGTGACAGGGTGGACCACAGATACGCAGTATTTT
abundance: many; j_gene: TRBJ2-7; len: 13; d_gene: TRBD1; v_gene: TRBV5-6; CDR3aa: CASSTPGGYEQYF; CDR3nt: TGTGCCAGCAGCACCCCAGGGGGCTACGAGCAGTACTTC